A single sample is the source of the 18 T cell receptor beta chains below, sequenced in a study of OX40 agonist ivuxolimab in advanced cancers. Some clones are missing from TCRdb's copy, which holds only in-frame ones; the method was immunoSEQ multiplex PCR. The repertoire holds more than 50,000 clones, with around 85% as singletons. Source: CD4+ or CD8+ T cells sorted from blood, taken in a trial of the OX40 agonist ivuxolimab. The receptors were sampled from an adult with an advanced solid tumor such as melanoma, head and neck, liver or kidney cancer.

CDR3 sequence (DNA): TGTGCCAGCTCACCGATCGGGAACACCGGGGAGCTGTTTTTT. Translating gives CASSPIGNTGELFF. The V and J genes are TRBV18 and TRBJ2-2; D is unresolved. Germline V gene sequence: CDR1 KGHSH, CDR2 LQKENI. The CDR3 has 14 residues. V shed 3 bases and J shed 1 base, with 6 bases lying between them.

The chain combines TRBV2 with TRBJ1-2; D gene uncertain. V was cut by 7 bases and J by 7 bases, with 13 bases left in between. The germline V gene has CDR1 SNHLY and CDR2 FYNNEI. The CDR3 is 12 residues long. This CDR3 reads CASTELAGGYTF. CDR3 in DNA: TGTGCCAGCACTGAGCTGGCGGGTGGCTACACCTTC.

CDR3 region: CASSLVGAGTDTQYF. In DNA, the CDR3 is TGTGCCAGCAGCTTAGTGGGGGCAGGCACAGATACGCAGTATTTT. The rearrangement joins TRBV7-9 to TRBJ2-3; a possible D gene is TRBD1 (6 bases). V was shortened by 1 base and J by 1 base, with 9 bases between the two germline ends. There are 15 residues in the CDR3. The germline gives CDR1 SEHNR, CDR2 FQNEAQ (reference sequence).

This clone showed up just a few times. The chain links TRBV18 to TRBJ2-7; no firm D call. Germline V CDR1 and CDR2: KGHSH, LQKENI. This CDR3 comprises 13 residues. The ends were cut back, 5 bases at V and 4 bases at J, with 12 bases in the middle. CDR3 nucleotides: TGTGCCAGCTCAGCAAGCACCGCGTACGAGCAGTACTTC. Translation: CASSASTAYEQYF.

The chain carries TRBV5-1 and TRBJ2-5; no reliable D call. Trimming cost V 4 bases and J 9 bases, with 13 bases left between them. CDR1 is SGHRS and CDR2 is YFSETQ in the germline V gene. This CDR3 has 12 residues. The CDR3 DNA sequence: TGCGCCAGCAGCCCCGACCCCCCGGCCCAGTACTTC. As protein: CASSPDPPAQYF.

This chain links TRBV6-1 with TRBJ1-4; D perhaps matches TRBD1 (6 bases). V shed 8 bases and J shed 5 bases, with 12 bases lying between them. The length of the CDR3 is 13 residues. Germline V gives CDR1 MNHNS, CDR2 SASEGT. The CDR3 protein is CASHRAGNEKLFF. In DNA, the CDR3 is TGTGCCAGCCACAGGGCAGGCAATGAAAAACTGTTTTTT.

This clone has just a few counts. The chain couples TRBV18 to TRBJ2-7, with D unresolved. The germline CDR1 and CDR2 sequences are KGHSH and LQKENI. Trimming took off 3 bases at V and 5 bases at J, with 11 bases between the two ends. CDR3 size: 13 residues. The CDR3: CASSPKRGDEQYF. The CDR3 nucleotides are TGTGCCAGCTCACCTAAAAGAGGAGACGAGCAGTACTTC.

This clone has more than one count but fewer than ten. The V call is TRBV11-2, the J call TRBJ1-2, with a weak D call TRBD1 (6 bases). CDR1 and CDR2 (germline): SGHAT, FQNNGV. V was cut by 3 bases and J by 7 bases, with 12 bases left in between. The CDR3 extends over 13 amino acids. The CDR3 protein is CASSLGGQGGYTF. The CDR3 DNA reads as TGTGCCAGCAGCTTGGGGGGGCAGGGTGGCTACACCTTC.

The table lists this clone with a few counts. The chain recombines TRBV6-1 with TRBJ2-7, with D uncertain. Germline V gives CDR1 MNHNS, CDR2 SASEGT. The CDR3 is 10 amino acids. V lost 6 bases, J lost 6 bases, and 6 bases lay in between. The CDR3 DNA reads TGTGCCAGCAGACAAGCCGAGCAGTACTTC. Protein sequence: CASRQAEQYF.

The chain recombines TRBV6-1 with TRBJ2-5, with 7 bases matching TRBD2. The CDR3 length is 13 residues. V lost 4 bases and J lost 3; bases outside the gene matches: 2. CDR1 and CDR2 (germline): MNHNS, SASEGT. CDR3 nucleotides: TGTGCCAGCAGTGCGGGACTAAAAGAGACCCAGTACTTC. Protein: CASSAGLKETQYF.

The chain has TRBV5-6 and TRBJ2-3, with a weak D call TRBD2 (6 bases). CDR1 is SGHDT and CDR2 is YYEEEE in the germline V gene. CDR3 size: 15 residues. Trimming stripped 1 base from V and 5 bases from J, with 14 bases between. In DNA, the CDR3 is TGTGCCAGCAGCTTGACTAGCTCCCTTCGAGATACGCAGTATTTT. This gives the protein CASSLTSSLRDTQYF.

A few counts support this clone. The chain joins TRBV19 to TRBJ1-5; perhaps TRBD1 as D (6 bases). V gave up 5 bases and J gave up 4 bases, with 15 bases separating them. This CDR3 is built from 15 residues. From germline, CDR1 is LNHDA and CDR2 SQIVND (reference sequence). CDR3 residues: CASSVRDTDNQPQHF. In DNA form, the CDR3 reads TGTGCCAGTAGTGTTCGGGACACTGATAATCAGCCCCAGCATTTT.

This clone was detected a few times. This chain links TRBV6-5 with TRBJ2-1; no clear D gene. CDR3 size: 11 residues. With 7 bases removed from V and 16 bases from J, the gap between germline ends came to 17 bases. Germline loops: CDR1 MNHEY, CDR2 SVGAGI. CDR3 nucleotides: TGTGCCAGCACCCTAAAGGGTAGGGAATTCTTC. It codes for CASTLKGREFF.

CDR3 sequence: CASSLTRGSTEAFF. As DNA, the CDR3 is TGTGCCAGCAGCTTAACGCGGGGGAGCACTGAAGCTTTCTTT. The rearrangement links TRBV7-3 to TRBJ1-1; TRBD1 might be the D (5 bases). Trimming left V 0 bases short and J 4 bases short, with 9 bases between. CDR1 is SGHTA and CDR2 is FQGTGA in the germline V gene. This CDR3 is built from 14 residues.

This rearrangement joins TRBV5-4 to TRBJ2-1; TRBD2 agrees at 7 bases. This CDR3 is built from 16 residues. CDR1 and CDR2 (germline): SGHNT, YYREEE (reference sequence). The V segment lost 0 bases and the J segment 0 bases; nucleotides outside the gene matches: 3. The CDR3 sequence: CASSLGASGSYNEQFF. CDR3 nucleotides: TGTGCCAGCAGCTTGGGTGCTAGCGGCTCCTACAATGAGCAGTTCTTC.

The chain uses TRBV2 and TRBJ2-2; the D is unclear. V dropped 4 bases and J dropped 5 bases, with 8 bases sitting between them. Germline V gene lookup returns CDR1 SNHLY and CDR2 FYNNEI. CDR3 size: 13 residues. The CDR3: CASSALMTGELFF. The CDR3, as DNA: TGTGCCAGCAGTGCATTGATGACCGGGGAGCTGTTTTTT.

The chain links TRBV7-3 to TRBJ2-6; no reliable D call. Germline CDR1 reads SGHTA; CDR2 reads FQGTGA. V was clipped by 1 base and J by 1 base, with 5 bases between them. CDR3 size: 15 residues. The DNA for the CDR3 is TGTGCCAGCAGCTTAATTACATCTGGGGCCAACGTCCTGACTTTC. This encodes CASSLITSGANVLTF. Filled out from reference TRBV7-3 and TRBJ2-6, the complete variable domain reads GAGVSQTPSNKVTEKGKYVELRCDPISGHTALYWYRQSLGQGPEFLIYFQGTGAADDSGLPNDRFFAVRPEGSVSTLKIQRTERGDSAVYLCASSLITSGANVLTFGAGSRLTVL.

V gene TRBV28 combines with J gene TRBJ2-1, with 10 bases matching TRBD1. The CDR3 runs to 17 residues. Losses at the gene ends were 6 bases for V and 8 bases for J; bases not matched to a gene: 16. Per the germline V gene, CDR1 is MDHEN and CDR2 is SYDVKM. DNA for the CDR3: TGTGCCAGCAGACAAACCTCCGGGACAGGGGAGACGTATGAGCAGTTCTTC. Its protein product is CASRQTSGTGETYEQFF.